These 8 T cell receptor beta chains originate from one sample sequenced in a study of blood T cell repertoires in COVID-19. Assay used: immunoSEQ multiplex PCR; TCRdb lists only in-frame clones, some missing. The repertoire holds a few hundred thousand clones, with 88% as singletons. Sequencing was carried out using peripheral blood. The receptors come from a human donor in a cohort sampled during active COVID-19.

J is TRBJ1-5 and V is TRBV7-9; D not resolved. Deletions cut 5 bases from V and 1 base from J, with 9 bases between. This CDR3 comprises 14 residues. Germline-derived CDR1 and CDR2 are SEHNR and FQNEAQ (reference sequence). CDR3 sequence: CASSPGTSNQPQHF. Written as DNA, the CDR3 is TGTGCCAGCAGCCCGGGAACGAGCAATCAGCCCCAGCATTTT.

The gene calls are TRBV6-5 and TRBJ1-2, with TRBD1 matching 9 bases. Germline V gene data show CDR1 as MNHEY and CDR2 as SVGAGI. This CDR3 spans 15 amino acids. V dropped 6 bases and J dropped 4; count of bases not matched to a gene: 9. Here the CDR3 DNA reads TGTGCCAGCAGCCCAGACAGGGGGAGGGTCTATGGCTACACCTTC. Translated: CASSPDRGRVYGYTF.

V is TRBV5-6 and J is TRBJ1-4; D unclear. CDR3 length: 15 residues. Germline V gene sequence: CDR1 SGHDT, CDR2 YYEEEE. With 1 base removed from V and 4 bases from J, the gap between germline ends came to 11 bases. CDR3 amino acids: CASSLTLGHNEKLFF. DNA for the CDR3: TGTGCCAGCAGCTTGACCCTGGGCCATAATGAAAAACTGTTTTTT.

This chain connects TRBV27 to TRBJ2-7; D perhaps matches TRBD1 (5 bases). This CDR3 is built from 18 residues. CDR1 and CDR2 from the germline V gene are MNHEY and SMNVEV (reference sequence). Trimming stripped 7 bases from V and 0 bases from J, with 25 bases between. DNA of the CDR3: TGTGCCAGCAACTTATGGGGTCCCCGGGCAAGGGGCTCCTACGAGCAGTACTTC. This encodes CASNLWGPRARGSYEQYF.

This clone showed up just a few times. The CDR3 nucleotides are TGCGCCAGCAGTCTAGGACAGGGGGATTCACCCCTCCACTTT. This codes for CASSLGQGDSPLHF. The chain couples TRBV10-1 to TRBJ1-6, with 10 positions matching TRBD1. Germline-derived CDR1 and CDR2 are WNHNN and SYGVQD (reference sequence). CDR3 length: 14 amino acids. With 5 bases clipped from V and 8 bases from J, the junction kept 3 bases outside the gene matches.

The chain couples TRBV7-8 to TRBJ2-5; 12 bases map to TRBD2. V dropped 5 bases and J dropped 7; count of bases not matched to a gene: 5. CDR3 length: 14 residues. CDR1 SGHVS and CDR2 FQNEAQ come from the germline V gene. CDR3 region: CASSLTSGGGTQYF. CDR3 bases: TGTGCCAGCAGCCTGACTAGCGGGGGTGGGACCCAGTACTTC.

The chain carries TRBV2 and TRBJ2-2, with 7 bases aligning to TRBD2. The length of the CDR3 is 16 residues. V lost 4 bases to trimming and J lost 0 bases; unmatched junction nucleotides: 5. CDR1 is SNHLY and CDR2 is FYNNEI in the germline V gene. CDR3 region: CASSGLAGANTGELFF. CDR3 DNA: TGTGCCAGCAGTGGCCTGGCGGGGGCGAACACCGGGGAGCTGTTTTTT.

This clone was counted only a few times. V and J are TRBV7-2 and TRBJ1-2; TRBD1 is a possible D gene (5 bases). V lost 7 bases and J lost 4, with 16 bases in between. There are 14 residues in the CDR3. Germline V gene data show CDR1 as SGHTA and CDR2 as FQGNSA. The CDR3 loop reads CASTEPGVRYGYTF. CDR3 coding DNA: TGTGCCAGCACCGAACCGGGGGTGCGCTATGGCTACACCTTC. The full variable domain, rest sourced from reference TRBV7-2 and TRBJ1-2, is GAGVSQSPSNKVTEKGKDVELRCDPISGHTALYWYRQSLGQGLEFLIYFQGNSAPDKSGLPSDRFSAERTGGSVSTLTIQRTQQEDSAVYLCASTEPGVRYGYTFGSGTRLTVV.